This entry lists 14 T cell receptor beta chains sequenced from one sample in a study of CD8+CD57+ T cells in acquired aplastic anemia. For CDR3 and TCR beta VDJ profiling, genomic DNA was the template used. One entry per CDR3 protein, called by TCRdb with MiXCR from the reads. The table includes fewer than 200,000 distinct CDR3 sequences, 35% to 55% detected once. The sequenced material came from sorted CD4+, CD8+, or CD8+CD57+ T cells (not recorded which) from PBMCs. All receptors come from a human donor in good health.

The J gene is TRBJ2-1, the V gene TRBV7-9, with 11 bases identical to TRBD1. The CDR3 has 21 amino acids. CDR1 and CDR2 from the germline V gene are SEHNR and FQNEAQ (reference sequence). The junction had 21 bases not matched to a gene; V was cut back by 4 bases and J by 4 bases. The CDR3, as DNA: TGTGCCAGCAGCTCGAAAGGCGGGACAGGGGGAAAAATAACAAATTACAATGAGCAGTTCTTC. It is translated as CASSSKGGTGGKITNYNEQFF.

Many counts were recorded for this clonotype. This chain joins TRBV6-2 or TRBV6-3 and TRBJ1-2, with 10 positions matching TRBD1. Germline V lookup: CDR1 MNHEY, CDR2 SVGEGT. This CDR3 is 13 amino acids long. V shed 7 bases and J 7 bases; nucleotides not matched to a gene: 6. This CDR3 reads CASNRQGASGYTF. CDR3 DNA sequence: TGTGCCAGCAACCGACAGGGGGCAAGTGGCTACACCTTC.

The chain is built from TRBV25-1 and TRBJ1-4, with D possibly being TRBD1 (5 bases). The CDR3 has 16 amino acids. Trimming took 1 base from V and 3 from J, leaving 12 bases between them. Germline CDR1 is MGHDK and CDR2 is SYGVNS. The CDR3 reads CASSEWGFRANEKLFF. In DNA form, the CDR3 reads TGTGCCAGCAGTGAATGGGGGTTTCGGGCTAATGAAAAACTGTTTTTT.

For the CDR3, the DNA is TGCAGCGTTGAAGGGGGGTACAATGAGCAGTTCTTC. It codes for CSVEGGYNEQFF. The gene calls are TRBV29-1 and TRBJ2-1; D may correspond to TRBD1 or TRBD2 (5 bases each). V lost 1 base, J lost 4 bases, and 5 bases lay in between. Germline loops: CDR1 SQVTM, CDR2 ANQGSEA. This CDR3 contains 12 residues.

With respect to this clonotype: Since a much larger clone is just one base distant, this may be a read error. The chain uses TRBV19 and TRBJ2-2; D tentatively reads TRBD1 or TRBD2 (6 bases each). CDR3 length: 16 amino acids. The V gene's germline CDR1 is LNHDA and CDR2 SQIVND (reference sequence). In DNA, the CDR3 is TGTGCCAGTAGGAGAGAATGGGGGGCAGGCACCGGGAAGCTGTTTTTT. Encoded protein: CASRREWGAGTGKLFF. Combining the CDR3 with reference TRBV19 and TRBJ2-2 gives the whole variable domain DGGITQSPKYLFRKEGQNVTLSCEQNLNHDAMYWYRQDPGQGLRLIYYSQIVNDFQKGDIAEGYSVSREKKESFPLTVTSAQKNPTAFYLCASRREWGAGTGKLFFGEGSRLTVL.

V and J are TRBV20-1 and TRBJ2-6; no clear D gene. The germline V and J ends were trimmed by 3 bases and 6 bases, with 12 bases remaining between them. Germline V gene data show CDR1 as DFQATT and CDR2 as SNEGSKA (reference sequence). This CDR3 spans 14 amino acids. CDR3 protein: CSARAPTSANVLTF. Here the CDR3 DNA reads TGCAGTGCTAGGGCCCCGACCTCGGCCAACGTCCTGACTTTC.

The chain's CDR3 is CATSDGGRAVDNEQFF. The CDR3 region has the DNA TGTGCCACCAGTGATGGAGGGAGGGCGGTCGACAATGAGCAGTTCTTC. This sequence joins TRBV24-1 and TRBJ2-1; the match to TRBD2 covers 7 bases. Germline CDR1 is KGHDR and CDR2 is SFDVKD. This CDR3 contains 16 residues. With V trimmed by 3 bases and J by 5 bases, 9 bases remained unmatched.

The chain is built from TRBV30 and TRBJ1-1, with TRBD1 matching 10 bases. Germline V CDR1 and CDR2: GTSNPN, SVGIG (reference sequence). This CDR3 is 13 amino acids long. The trim removed 3 bases at V and 8 bases at J, leaving 6 bases unmatched. DNA of the CDR3: TGTGCCTGGAGGCCCGACAGGGGGCTCGAAGCTTTCTTT. Protein: CAWRPDRGLEAFF.

This clonotype has at least ten counts. This chain uses TRBV20-1 with TRBJ1-5, with D tentatively TRBD1 (6 bases). This CDR3 region has 14 residues. CDR1 and CDR2 from the germline V gene are DFQATT and SNEGSKA (reference sequence). Trimming took 2 bases from V and 7 from J, leaving 15 bases between them. CDR3 amino acids: CSARSGQKEQPQHF. The DNA for the CDR3 is TGCAGTGCTAGAAGTGGACAGAAAGAACAGCCCCAGCATTTT.

The chain is built from TRBV20-1 and TRBJ2-1, with a possible D match to TRBD1 (5 bases). Trimming pared 5 bases from V and 6 bases from J, leaving 8 bases between. CDR1 and CDR2 (germline): DFQATT, SNEGSKA (reference sequence). The CDR3 is 11 residues long. In DNA, the CDR3 is TGCAGTGCTCCAAGGGGCAATGAGCAGTTCTTC. Amino acids: CSAPRGNEQFF.

The chain carries TRBV2 and TRBJ2-7; D perhaps matches TRBD1 (6 bases). This CDR3 comprises 15 residues. Germline V gives CDR1 SNHLY, CDR2 FYNNEI. Trimming took 8 bases from V and 2 from J, leaving 19 bases between them. The CDR3 coding sequence is TGTGCCAGCGAAAAAGGGCGGACAGTTGCCTACGAGCAGTACTTC. Its translation: CASEKGRTVAYEQYF.

The V gene is TRBV15, the J gene TRBJ2-1, with TRBD2 matching 7 bases. CDR1 and CDR2 from the germline V gene are LNHNV and YYDKDF (reference sequence). The V gene end was trimmed by 0 bases and the J gene end by 9 bases; junction bases not matched to a gene: 5. This CDR3 contains 14 residues. The CDR3 sequence: CATSRDLTSIEQFF. CDR3 nucleotides: TGTGCCACCAGCAGAGATCTGACTAGCATTGAGCAGTTCTTC.

At least ten counts were recorded for this clonotype. This chain joins TRBV4-1 and TRBJ1-3, with D possibly matching TRBD1 (5 bases). V was clipped by 1 base and J by 9 bases, with 7 bases between them. Per the germline V gene, CDR1 is MGHRA and CDR2 is YSYEKL. The CDR3 spans 12 residues. CDR3 protein: CASSQAGFTIYF. CDR3 sequence (DNA): TGCGCCAGCAGCCAAGCAGGGTTCACCATATATTTT.

The rearrangement links TRBV25-1 to TRBJ2-6; D not certain. CDR3 length: 15 residues. The ends were cut back, 6 bases at V and 2 bases at J, with 11 bases in the middle. CDR1 is MGHDK and CDR2 is SYGVNS in the germline V gene. For the CDR3, the DNA is TGTGCCAGCAGCCCACGAAATGCTGGGGCCAACGTCCTGACTTTC. Its translation is CASSPRNAGANVLTF.